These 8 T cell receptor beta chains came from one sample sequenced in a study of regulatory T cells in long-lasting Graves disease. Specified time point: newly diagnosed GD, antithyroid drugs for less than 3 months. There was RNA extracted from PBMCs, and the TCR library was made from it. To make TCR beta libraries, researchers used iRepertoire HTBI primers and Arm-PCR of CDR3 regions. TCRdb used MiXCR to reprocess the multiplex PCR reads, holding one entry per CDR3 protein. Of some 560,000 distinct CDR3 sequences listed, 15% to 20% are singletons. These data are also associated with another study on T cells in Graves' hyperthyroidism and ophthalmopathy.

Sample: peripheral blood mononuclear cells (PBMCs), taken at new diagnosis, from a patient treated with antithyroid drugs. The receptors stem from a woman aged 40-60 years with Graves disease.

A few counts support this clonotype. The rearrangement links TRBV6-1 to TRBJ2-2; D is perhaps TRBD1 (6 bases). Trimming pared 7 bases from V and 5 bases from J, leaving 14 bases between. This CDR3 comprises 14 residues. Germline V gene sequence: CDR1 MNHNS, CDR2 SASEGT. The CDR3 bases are TGTGCCAGCAAATTAACAGGGTGGACCGGGGAGCTGTTTTTT. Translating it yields CASKLTGWTGELFF.

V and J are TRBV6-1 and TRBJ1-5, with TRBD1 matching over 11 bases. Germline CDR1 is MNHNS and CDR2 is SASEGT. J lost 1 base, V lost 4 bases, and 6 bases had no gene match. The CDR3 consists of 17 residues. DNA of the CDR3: TGTGCCAGCAGTGCCGGACAGGGGGCCGGGAGCAATCAGCCCCAGCATTTT. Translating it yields CASSAGQGAGSNQPQHF.

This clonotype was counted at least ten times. CDR3 nucleotide sequence: TGTGCCAGCAGTTACTCAGAGGAAGGAGATACGCAGTATTTT. Its translation is CASSYSEEGDTQYF. The rearrangement uses TRBV6-5 and TRBJ2-3; D gene ambiguous. CDR1 and CDR2 (germline): MNHEY, SVGAGI. The ends were cut back, 0 bases at V and 5 bases at J, with 9 bases in the middle. This CDR3 has 14 residues.

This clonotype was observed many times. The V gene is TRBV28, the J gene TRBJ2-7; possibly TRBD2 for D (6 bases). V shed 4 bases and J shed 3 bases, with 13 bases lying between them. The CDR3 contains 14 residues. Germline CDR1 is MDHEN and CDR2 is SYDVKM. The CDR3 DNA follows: TGTGCCAGCAGTTGGGGCGGGGCCAACTACGAGCAGTACTTC. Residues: CASSWGGANYEQYF. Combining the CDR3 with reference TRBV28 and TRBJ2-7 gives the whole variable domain DVKVTQSSRYLVKRTGEKVFLECVQDMDHENMFWYRQDPGLGLRLIYFSYDVKMKEKGDIPEGYSVSREKKERFSLILESASTNQTSMYLCASSWGGANYEQYFGPGTRLTVT.

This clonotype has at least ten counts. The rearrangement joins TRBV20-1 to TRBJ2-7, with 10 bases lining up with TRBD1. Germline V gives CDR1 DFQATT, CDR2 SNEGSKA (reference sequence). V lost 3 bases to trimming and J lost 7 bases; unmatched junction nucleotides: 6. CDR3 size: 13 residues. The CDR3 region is CSARDRGLVEQYF. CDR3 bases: TGCAGTGCTAGGGACAGGGGGTTGGTTGAGCAGTACTTC.

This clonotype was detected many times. CDR3 nucleotide sequence: TGTGCCACTTCTGGGCGGGGGGGCGGAGAGACCCAGTACTTC. This gives the protein CATSGRGGGETQYF. This chain connects TRBV15 to TRBJ2-5; TRBD2 matches 9 bases. The CDR3 contains 14 residues. The V gene's germline CDR1 is LNHNV and CDR2 YYDKDF (reference sequence). V trimming: 9 bases; J trimming: 4 bases; junction bases outside the gene matches: 9.

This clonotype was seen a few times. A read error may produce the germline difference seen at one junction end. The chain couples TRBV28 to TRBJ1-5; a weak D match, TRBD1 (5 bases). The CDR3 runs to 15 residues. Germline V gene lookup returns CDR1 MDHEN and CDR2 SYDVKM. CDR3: CASEGPAGANQPRHF. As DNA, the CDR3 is TGTGCCAGCGAGGGGCCGGCTGGGGCCAATCAGCCCCGGCATTTT. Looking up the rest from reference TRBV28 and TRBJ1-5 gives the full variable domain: DVKVTQSSRYLVKRTGEKVFLECVQDMDHENMFWYRQDPGLGLRLIYFSYDVKMKEKGDIPEGYSVSREKKERFSLILESASTNQTSMYLCASEGPAGANQPRHFGDGTRLSIL.

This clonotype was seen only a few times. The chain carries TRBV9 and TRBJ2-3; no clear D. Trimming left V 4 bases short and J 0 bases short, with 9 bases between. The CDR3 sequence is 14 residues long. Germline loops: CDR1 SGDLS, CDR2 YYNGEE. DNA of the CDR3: TGTGCCAGCAGCTCTTCTCCTAGCACAGATACGCAGTATTTT. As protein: CASSSSPSTDTQYF.